This T cell receptor beta chain derives from a study of cytomegalovirus exposure and HLA in healthy donors. Broader study findings: For TCR beta chains, V- and J-gene trimming was later linked to a missense DCLRE1C variant. The authors listed 180 or so TCR beta chains as cytomegalovirus-associated. Analysis was performed later, and it showed HLA-associated TCR beta chains to be more clonally expanded than equally common others. Specificity for CMV antigens was confirmed in vitro for a few of the CMV-associated chains.

This CDR3 spans 11 amino acids. V was cut by 5 bases and J by 8 bases, with 8 bases left in between. Germline assignment: CDR1 PRHDT and CDR2 FYEKMQ (reference sequence). The PCR ran on 60 Vbeta and 13 Jbeta primers. Clones were read by immunoSEQ multiplex PCR, and TCRdb kept only the in-frame ones, dropping some. The sample has about 150,000 clones, about 80% seen once; the top ten hold about 2%. Regarding this clone: Its antigen is unknown.

The source of this sequence is a man aged 35 to 55 in good health and CMV-seronegative. The rearrangement joins TRBV13 to TRBJ2-3; no firm D call. Sequenced material: PBMCs. DNA of the CDR3: TGTGCCAGCAGCCCGTCCGGTACGCAGTATTTT. Amino acid sequence: CASSPSGTQYF.